Listed below are T cell receptor beta chains from one sample, sequenced in a study of CD8 T cells in Susac syndrome. MiXCR was run by TCRdb on the immunoSEQ multiplex PCR reads, yielding one entry per CDR3 protein. The repertoire holds roughly 190,000 distinct CDR3 sequences, almost 96% seen once, with 0.075% to 0.1% in the top ten. Sequenced material: CD4+ T cells from PBMCs. Receptor source: a human donor with Susac syndrome. The CDR3 runs from the conserved cysteine through the conserved F or W. Clone sizes are given selectively: once, few, many, or a class where the clone is expanded.

size,V,J,CDR3
-,TRBV12-3/TRBV12-4,TRBJ2-5,CASSPRPLGGRETQYF
-,TRBV20-1,TRBJ1-2,CSATSSGSYGYTF
-,TRBV19,TRBJ2-5,CASSMRLLYQETQYF
-,TRBV2,TRBJ1-1,CASTPGQIHTEAFF
-,TRBV20-1,TRBJ1-1,CSARDEPNTEAFF
-,TRBV20-1,TRBJ1-4,CSARKTGISSEKLFF
-,TRBV19,TRBJ1-6,CASSSQVNSPLHF
few,TRBV19,TRBJ2-5,CASSVSQGWETQYF
few,TRBV5-1,TRBJ2-2,CASSPGTSGELFF
-,TRBV9,TRBJ2-2,CASSEPPDRGNTGELFF
-,TRBV5-4,TRBJ2-7,CASSPVGSYEQYF
once,TRBV5-1,TRBJ1-4,CASSLNRGLSEKLFF
-,TRBV20-1,TRBJ2-3,CSARFIQGSDTQYF
-,TRBV2,TRBJ2-7,CASSEADYEQYF
-,TRBV2,TRBJ1-2,CASSENDYGYTF
-,TRBV15,TRBJ1-1,CATSREWDTRAFF
-,TRBV9,TRBJ1-2,CASSVAPGPQGGDGYTF
once,TRBV6-6,TRBJ1-2,CASTTGGNYGYTF
once,TRBV6-2/TRBV6-3,TRBJ2-3,CASSYSTAGGTTDTQYF
-,TRBV19,TRBJ1-1,CASSPLVNTEAFF
-,TRBV6-5,TRBJ1-1,CASSYSPAWPEAFF
-,TRBV7-2,TRBJ2-7,CASSVAGTESYEQYF
once,TRBV19,TRBJ2-1,CASSILQGSHNEQFF
-,TRBV6-2/TRBV6-3,TRBJ2-5,CASINPPETQYF
once,TRBV30,TRBJ2-3,CAWSPRRGLTDTQYF
-,TRBV5-1,TRBJ1-2,CASSGGQGTFHGYTF
-,TRBV9,TRBJ2-2,CASSVASLARGGELFF
-,TRBV19,TRBJ1-5,CASSLRGPVGQPQHF
-,TRBV18,TRBJ2-5,CASSPRLHQETQYF
-,TRBV5-6,TRBJ1-1,CASSGGARVTEAFF
-,TRBV12-3/TRBV12-4,TRBJ2-1,CASSLQRGGHNEQFF
-,TRBV5-1,TRBJ2-2,CASSLAGVHGELFF
-,TRBV29-1,TRBJ2-5,CSAQGGGMETQYF
-,TRBV6-1,TRBJ2-2,CASSEGEGRWAGELFF
-,TRBV29-1,TRBJ2-5,CSVDEAVGETQYF
-,TRBV4-1,TRBJ2-2,CASSHLGGPVTGELFF
-,TRBV28,TRBJ2-3,CASSLSGGLSDTQYF
-,TRBV30,TRBJ2-2,CAWSVGDTGELFF
-,TRBV5-4,TRBJ2-5,CASSLVRDSETQYF
-,TRBV20-1,TRBJ2-3,CSAPSGVSDTQYF
-,TRBV7-2,TRBJ2-7,CASSLAATYEQYF
few,TRBV6-2/TRBV6-3,TRBJ1-5,CASSIQSFNQPQHF
-,TRBV5-4,TRBJ2-7,CASSLAGVGDEQYF
once,TRBV6-2/TRBV6-3,TRBJ1-2,CAGGNPYGYTF
-,TRBV19,TRBJ1-4,CASMHAGGDEKLFF
-,TRBV11-2,TRBJ2-5,CASRTHGGWETQYF
-,TRBV20-1,TRBJ2-5,CSATTPVPQRETQYF
-,TRBV12-3/TRBV12-4,TRBJ1-1,CASSHDRNTEAFF
few,TRBV7-7,TRBJ2-3,CASSLDRTDTQYF
-,TRBV20-1,TRBJ1-4,CSAGGSGDGGEKLFF
-,TRBV12-3/TRBV12-4,TRBJ2-3,CASRLHGDTQYF
-,TRBV4-2,TRBJ1-5,CASSRIQGGGTGQPQHF
few,TRBV7-6,TRBJ2-7,CASSLTMGGEQYF
-,TRBV30,TRBJ2-3,CAWGRVAQYF
-,TRBV11-2,TRBJ2-5,CASSLAGGGAEETQYF
-,TRBV18,TRBJ1-3,CASSPEGQVRSGNTIYF
-,TRBV5-4,TRBJ1-1,CASSLGLTTEAFF